The 32 T cell receptor beta chains below all came from one sample that was sequenced in a study of blood T cell repertoires in COVID-19. Only in-frame clones appear in the TCRdb table, and some are missing; sequencing was by immunoSEQ multiplex PCR. The data show about 82,000 clones, with roughly 82% seen just once and around 7% held by the top ten. The source material was peripheral blood. The receptors derive from a man over 45 with active or convalescent COVID-19.

This sequence joins TRBV4-3 and TRBJ2-7, with TRBD1 identical over 7 bases. The V and J ends lost 1 base and 3 bases, in that order; junction bases with no gene match: 6. The CDR3 totals 15 residues. Germline V gives CDR1 LGHNA, CDR2 YSLEER. The CDR3: CASSQGSQGDYEQYF. CDR3 bases: TGCGCCAGCAGCCAAGGGAGTCAGGGGGACTACGAGCAGTACTTC.

The chain has TRBV3-1 (or the pseudogene TRBV3-2) and TRBJ1-3; 7 positions match TRBD1. V lost 6 bases and J lost 4; bases outside the gene matches: 3. CDR3 length: 13 amino acids. Germline V gene sequence: CDR1 LGHDT, CDR2 YNNKEL (reference sequence). Here the CDR3 DNA reads TGTGCCAGCAGAACAGGGGTAGGAAACACCATATATTTT. Amino acids: CASRTGVGNTIYF.

This clone has just a few counts. This chain links TRBV7-2 with TRBJ1-3; D is perhaps TRBD1 (5 bases). Trimming shortened V by 5 bases and J by 0 bases, and 14 bases separated the two germline ends. Germline V gives CDR1 SGHTA, CDR2 FQGNSA. This CDR3 contains 16 residues. CDR3: CASSPIGDSSGNTIYF. Here the CDR3 DNA reads TGTGCCAGCAGCCCTATAGGTGACAGCTCTGGAAACACCATATATTTT.

The V call is TRBV7-2, the J call TRBJ1-3; a possible D gene is TRBD1 (5 bases). This CDR3 contains 15 residues. V lost 6 bases and J 2 bases, leaving 14 bases between the germline ends. Germline V gene data show CDR1 as SGHTA and CDR2 as FQGNSA. The CDR3 sequence is CASRPGGNPGNTIYF. The CDR3 nucleotides are TGTGCCAGCAGGCCCGGGGGGAACCCTGGAAACACCATATATTTT.

This chain links TRBV2 with TRBJ1-6; no reliable D call. Germline CDR1 is SNHLY and CDR2 is FYNNEI. Trimming cost V 6 bases and J 0 bases, with 9 bases left between them. The CDR3 loop spans 15 amino acids. DNA of the CDR3: TGTGCCAGCAGGTTAACCAGCTCCTATAATTCACCCCTCCACTTT. Amino acid sequence: CASRLTSSYNSPLHF.

The rearrangement uses TRBV10-3 and TRBJ2-5, with a possible D match to TRBD2 (6 bases). The CDR3 runs to 14 residues. The V end was cut by 6 bases, the J end by 3 bases, with 14 bases between. Germline V gives CDR1 ENHRY, CDR2 SYGVKD. The CDR3 reads CAISVPGTEETQYF. CDR3 DNA sequence: TGTGCCATCAGCGTCCCCGGGACTGAAGAGACCCAGTACTTC.

The CDR3 loop is CSVEDRLHYEQYF. CDR3 coding DNA: TGCAGCGTTGAAGATCGACTGCACTACGAGCAGTACTTC. The chain joins TRBV29-1 to TRBJ2-7; D uncertain. The CDR3 is 13 residues long. The V gene's germline CDR1 is SQVTM and CDR2 ANQGSEA. The V gene lost 0 bases and the J gene lost 3 bases, with 9 bases spanning the gap.

The DNA for the CDR3 is TGTGCCTTATTGGGCAGACCCGGGACAGGGAAGAGGAATGAGCAGTTCTTC. It encodes CALLGRPGTGKRNEQFF. The chain is built from TRBV21-1 and TRBJ2-1; TRBD1, the D gene given by the table, was not confirmed from the DNA. TRBV21-1 is an annotated pseudogene. CDR3 length equals 17 residues.

This sequence joins TRBV7-8 and TRBJ1-2; no reliable D call. The CDR3 consists of 11 residues. Germline assignment: CDR1 SGHVS and CDR2 FQNEAQ. V shed 3 bases and J shed 6 bases, with 5 bases lying between them. The CDR3 nucleotides read TGTGCCAGCAGCTTTGCGGATGGCTACACCTTC. Translating it yields CASSFADGYTF.

The chain links TRBV6-1 to TRBJ1-1; possibly TRBD1 for D (5 bases). CDR3 size: 12 residues. Trimming removed 4 bases at V and 8 bases at J, with 11 bases between. The germline V gene encodes CDR1 MNHNS and CDR2 SASEGT. CDR3 residues: CASSAQGWEAFF. The CDR3 bases are TGTGCCAGCAGTGCCCAGGGTTGGGAAGCTTTCTTT.

The chain is built from TRBV5-1 and TRBJ1-3; D might be TRBD1 (5 bases). This CDR3 is 15 amino acids long. V was shortened by 0 bases and J by 0 bases, with 7 bases between the two germline ends. The V gene's germline CDR1 is SGHRS and CDR2 YFSETQ. The CDR3: CASSLGQNSGNTIYF. In DNA, the CDR3 is TGCGCCAGCAGCTTGGGACAGAACTCTGGAAACACCATATATTTT.

The chain carries TRBV5-4 and TRBJ1-3; possible D gene TRBD1, 6 bases. CDR3 size: 13 residues. The V end lost 3 bases, the J end lost 4 bases, and 8 bases lay between the germline ends. Germline CDR1 is SGHNT and CDR2 is YYREEE (reference sequence). CDR3 protein: CASSSGQGNTIYF. CDR3 nucleotide sequence: TGTGCCAGCAGCTCAGGACAGGGAAACACCATATATTTT.

The CDR3 DNA follows: TGTGCCAGCAGCTCAAGGGGGGGACTAGCGCAGTACGAGCAGTACTTC. It codes for CASSSRGGLAQYEQYF. V usage is TRBV7-8 and J usage is TRBJ2-7, with 10 bases lining up with TRBD2. Germline V lookup: CDR1 SGHVS, CDR2 FQNEAQ. This CDR3 has 16 residues. V lost 4 bases and J lost 4; bases outside the gene matches: 10.

The V call is TRBV19, the J call TRBJ2-1; weak D call: TRBD2 (6 bases). The CDR3 has 12 residues. The germline gives CDR1 LNHDA, CDR2 SQIVND (reference sequence). The V and J ends lost 5 bases and 6 bases respectively, with 8 bases between them. CDR3 in amino acids: CASSGSGNEQFF. The DNA for the CDR3 is TGTGCCAGTAGTGGTAGCGGCAATGAGCAGTTCTTC. Using reference TRBV19 and TRBJ2-1 for the parts outside the CDR3, the full variable domain is DGGITQSPKYLFRKEGQNVTLSCEQNLNHDAMYWYRQDPGQGLRLIYYSQIVNDFQKGDIAEGYSVSREKKESFPLTVTSAQKNPTAFYLCASSGSGNEQFFGPGTRLTVL.

The genes are TRBV19 and TRBJ1-1; D gene ambiguous. This CDR3 comprises 13 residues. The V and J ends lost 6 bases and 2 bases respectively, with 10 bases between them. In germline, CDR1 is LNHDA, CDR2 SQIVND (reference sequence). The DNA for the CDR3 is TGTGCCAGTAGCGCGGCGGCAAACACTGAAGCTTTCTTT. Residues: CASSAAANTEAFF. Drawing the rest from reference TRBV19 and TRBJ1-1, the complete variable domain is DGGITQSPKYLFRKEGQNVTLSCEQNLNHDAMYWYRQDPGQGLRLIYYSQIVNDFQKGDIAEGYSVSREKKESFPLTVTSAQKNPTAFYLCASSAAANTEAFFGQGTRLTVV.

The rearrangement joins TRBV3-1 (or the pseudogene TRBV3-2) to TRBJ2-3; 7 nucleotides align to TRBD1. The J segment lost 4 bases and the V segment lost 4 bases, leaving 8 bases of the junction unmatched. Germline loops: CDR1 LGHDT, CDR2 YNNKEL (reference sequence). The CDR3 is made up of 15 amino acids. The CDR3: CASSRRTGDSDTQYF. The CDR3 DNA follows: TGTGCCAGCAGCCGTCGGACAGGTGATTCAGATACGCAGTATTTT.

The chain employs TRBV10-2 and TRBJ2-5; 9 nucleotides match TRBD1. From germline, CDR1 is WSHSY and CDR2 SAAADI. The CDR3 contains 14 residues. V lost 5 bases and J lost 5; bases outside the gene matches: 6. The CDR3: CASSIQGAGETQYF. DNA of the CDR3: TGCGCCAGCAGTATACAGGGGGCTGGGGAGACCCAGTACTTC.

V and J are TRBV19 and TRBJ2-5; 9 bases map to TRBD1. This CDR3 spans 15 amino acids. CDR1 LNHDA and CDR2 SQIVND come from the germline V gene (reference sequence). Trimming at V came to 5 bases and at J to 5 bases, leaving 9 bases not matched to a gene. The CDR3, as DNA: TGTGCCAGTAGTTCGCGGACAGGGGCGGGGGAGACCCAGTACTTC. Encoded protein: CASSSRTGAGETQYF.

This rearrangement joins TRBV3-1 (or the pseudogene TRBV3-2) to TRBJ1-3; D is undetermined. Germline V lookup: CDR1 LGHDT, CDR2 YNNKEL (reference sequence). V gave up 0 bases and J gave up 4 bases, with 10 bases separating them. The CDR3 loop spans 15 amino acids. The CDR3 loop is CASSQEWSPGNTIYF. CDR3 in DNA: TGTGCCAGCAGCCAAGAATGGAGCCCCGGAAACACCATATATTTT.

The rearrangement joins TRBV27 to TRBJ1-6; 7 bases map to TRBD1. The germline gives CDR1 MNHEY, CDR2 SMNVEV (reference sequence). The CDR3 totals 17 residues. Trimming took 6 bases from V and 0 from J; bases not matched to a gene: 8. CDR3 region: CASSRDSVTSYNSPLHF. The CDR3 DNA sequence: TGTGCCAGCAGCCGGGACAGTGTAACCTCCTATAATTCACCCCTCCACTTT.

This chain links TRBV10-3 with TRBJ2-5; possibly TRBD1 for D (5 bases). V gave up 4 bases and J gave up 0 bases, with 6 bases separating them. Germline V gives CDR1 ENHRY, CDR2 SYGVKD. CDR3 length equals 13 residues. CDR3 sequence reads: CAISADNQETQYF. The CDR3 DNA sequence: TGTGCCATCAGTGCGGACAACCAAGAGACCCAGTACTTC.

This chain uses TRBV5-1 with TRBJ1-1; unclear D gene. From germline, CDR1 is SGHRS and CDR2 YFSETQ. CDR3 size: 15 residues. V lost 4 bases and J 1 base, leaving 14 bases between the germline ends. The CDR3 region has the DNA TGCGCCAGCAGCCCCGGTTGGGGAGAGAACACTGAAGCTTTCTTT. Translated, it gives CASSPGWGENTEAFF. The whole variable domain, remainder taken from reference TRBV5-1 and TRBJ1-1, is KAGVTQTPRYLIKTRGQQVTLSCSPISGHRSVSWYQQTPGQGLQFLFEYFSETQRNKGNFPGRFSGRQFSNSRSEMNVSTLELGDSALYLCASSPGWGENTEAFFGQGTRLTVV.

This rearrangement joins TRBV20-1 to TRBJ2-7; 9 bases align to TRBD2. The germline CDR1 and CDR2 sequences are DFQATT and SNEGSKA (reference sequence). The CDR3 runs to 15 residues. Trimming removed 3 bases from V and 9 bases from J; junction bases left unmatched: 15. The CDR3, as DNA: TGCAGTGCTAGTTCGCCGGCGGGGGGGATCTTGGCGCAGTACTTC. Its protein product is CSASSPAGGILAQYF.

This chain links TRBV19 with TRBJ1-1, with TRBD1 matching over 7 bases. This CDR3 is 14 amino acids long. J gave up 5 bases and V 1 base, and 4 bases lay outside the gene matches. CDR1 is LNHDA, CDR2 SQIVND, per germline (reference sequence). CDR3 DNA sequence: TGTGCCAGTAGTATAGGACAGGGACAAACTGAAGCTTTCTTT. Protein sequence: CASSIGQGQTEAFF.

The chain recombines TRBV28 with TRBJ2-1; D is possibly TRBD1 (5 bases). V was clipped by 3 bases and J by 7 bases, with 10 bases between them. Germline V gives CDR1 MDHEN, CDR2 SYDVKM. The CDR3 runs to 13 residues. The CDR3 loop reads CASSFQTENEQFF. As DNA, the CDR3 is TGTGCCAGCAGTTTCCAGACAGAGAATGAGCAGTTCTTC. Full variable domain (missing parts from reference TRBV28 and TRBJ2-1): DVKVTQSSRYLVKRTGEKVFLECVQDMDHENMFWYRQDPGLGLRLIYFSYDVKMKEKGDIPEGYSVSREKKERFSLILESASTNQTSMYLCASSFQTENEQFFGPGTRLTVL.

This chain links TRBV30 with TRBJ2-1, with a tentative D call TRBD1 (6 bases). The CDR3 is 15 residues long. The V gene lost 0 bases and the J gene lost 8 bases, with 17 bases spanning the gap. The germline gives CDR1 GTSNPN, CDR2 SVGIG (reference sequence). The CDR3 region is CAWSVRVTGIDEQFF. CDR3 in DNA: TGTGCCTGGAGTGTAAGGGTCACAGGGATCGATGAGCAGTTCTTC.

The chain is built from TRBV6-1 and TRBJ2-1; 9 bases are a match to TRBD2. With 3 bases clipped from V and 4 bases from J, the junction kept 4 bases outside the gene matches. Looked up from germline, CDR1 is MNHNS and CDR2 is SASEGT. The CDR3 covers 15 residues. CDR3 residues: CASSEGLADYNEQFF. Here the CDR3 DNA reads TGTGCCAGCAGTGAGGGACTAGCAGATTACAATGAGCAGTTCTTC.

This chain links TRBV2 with TRBJ1-1; D is unclear. This CDR3 comprises 13 residues. From germline, CDR1 is SNHLY and CDR2 FYNNEI. Trimming left V 5 bases short and J 8 bases short, with 15 bases between. The DNA of the CDR3 is TGTGCCAGCAGTCCAGACACCCAACCCGAAGCTTTCTTT. Its protein is CASSPDTQPEAFF.

The rearrangement uses TRBV9 and TRBJ2-5, with TRBD2 matching 9 bases. V lost 0 bases to trimming and J lost 5 bases; unmatched junction nucleotides: 14. Germline V gene data show CDR1 as SGDLS and CDR2 as YYNGEE. There are 18 residues in the CDR3. The CDR3 is CASSVAGSGGPKGETQYF. The CDR3 DNA reads as TGTGCCAGCAGCGTAGCAGGTAGCGGGGGACCCAAGGGGGAGACCCAGTACTTC.

The chain employs TRBV2 and TRBJ1-2; D is perhaps TRBD1 (6 bases). Trimming stripped 6 bases from V and 3 bases from J, with 11 bases between. This CDR3 comprises 13 residues. CDR1 SNHLY and CDR2 FYNNEI come from the germline V gene. The CDR3 DNA sequence: TGTGCCAGCAGCGCCGACAGGTACTATGGCTACACCTTC. This codes for CASSADRYYGYTF.

This chain uses TRBV9 with TRBJ1-5; TRBD1 aligns across 9 bases. The trim removed 3 bases at V and 2 bases at J, leaving 0 bases unmatched. This CDR3 spans 14 amino acids. Germline CDR1 and CDR2: SGDLS and YYNGEE. CDR3 DNA: TGTGCCAGCAGCGGGGACAGGGGCAATCAGCCCCAGCATTTT. This gives the protein CASSGDRGNQPQHF.

This rearrangement joins TRBV30 to TRBJ1-6; D is undetermined. The V gene lost 2 bases and the J gene lost 6 bases, with 8 bases spanning the gap. Germline V CDR1 and CDR2: GTSNPN, SVGIG (reference sequence). The CDR3 runs to 13 residues. CDR3 coding DNA: TGTGCCTGGAGTCGTGCCGGTAATTCACCCCTCCACTTT. Translating it yields CAWSRAGNSPLHF.